One sample yielded the 2 T cell receptor beta chains listed below, sequenced in a study of control samples from healthy donors and cancer patients. Sequencing was performed with immunoSEQ multiplex PCR; in TCRdb, only in-frame clones are kept and a portion is missing. Altogether around 120,000 clones are present, 75% to 90% being singletons, with the ten largest covering about 1.1%. Input material: PBMCs. All receptors derive from a woman aged 45-60 years with colorectal cancer.

The J gene is TRBJ2-2, the V gene TRBV6-6; D not certain. There are 12 residues in the CDR3. The V end lost 2 bases, the J end lost 8 bases, and 6 bases lay between the germline ends. Germline CDR1 is MNHNY and CDR2 is SVGAGI (reference sequence). CDR3 nucleotides: TGTGCCAGCAGTTACACCAGGGGGGAGCTGTTTTTT. Its protein product is CASSYTRGELFF.

This sequence joins TRBV2 and TRBJ2-1; no reliable D call. Trimming took 3 bases from V and 5 from J, leaving 5 bases between them. The CDR3 covers 12 residues. Germline V gene data show CDR1 as SNHLY and CDR2 as FYNNEI. CDR3: CASSDENNEQFF. CDR3 in DNA: TGTGCCAGCAGTGATGAGAACAATGAGCAGTTCTTC.